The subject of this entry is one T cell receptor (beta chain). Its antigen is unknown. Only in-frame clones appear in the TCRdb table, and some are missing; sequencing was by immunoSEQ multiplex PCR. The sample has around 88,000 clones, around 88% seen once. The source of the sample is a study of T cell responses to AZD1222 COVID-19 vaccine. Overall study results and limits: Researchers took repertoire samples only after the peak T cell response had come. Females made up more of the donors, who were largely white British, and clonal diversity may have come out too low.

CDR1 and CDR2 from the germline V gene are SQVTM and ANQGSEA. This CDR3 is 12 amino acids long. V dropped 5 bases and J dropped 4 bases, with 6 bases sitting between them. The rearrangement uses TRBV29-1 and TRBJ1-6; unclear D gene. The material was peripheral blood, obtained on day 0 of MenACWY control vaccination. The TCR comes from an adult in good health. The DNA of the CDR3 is TGCAGCGTTAGGGATTATAATTCACCCCTCCACTTT. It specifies CSVRDYNSPLHF.